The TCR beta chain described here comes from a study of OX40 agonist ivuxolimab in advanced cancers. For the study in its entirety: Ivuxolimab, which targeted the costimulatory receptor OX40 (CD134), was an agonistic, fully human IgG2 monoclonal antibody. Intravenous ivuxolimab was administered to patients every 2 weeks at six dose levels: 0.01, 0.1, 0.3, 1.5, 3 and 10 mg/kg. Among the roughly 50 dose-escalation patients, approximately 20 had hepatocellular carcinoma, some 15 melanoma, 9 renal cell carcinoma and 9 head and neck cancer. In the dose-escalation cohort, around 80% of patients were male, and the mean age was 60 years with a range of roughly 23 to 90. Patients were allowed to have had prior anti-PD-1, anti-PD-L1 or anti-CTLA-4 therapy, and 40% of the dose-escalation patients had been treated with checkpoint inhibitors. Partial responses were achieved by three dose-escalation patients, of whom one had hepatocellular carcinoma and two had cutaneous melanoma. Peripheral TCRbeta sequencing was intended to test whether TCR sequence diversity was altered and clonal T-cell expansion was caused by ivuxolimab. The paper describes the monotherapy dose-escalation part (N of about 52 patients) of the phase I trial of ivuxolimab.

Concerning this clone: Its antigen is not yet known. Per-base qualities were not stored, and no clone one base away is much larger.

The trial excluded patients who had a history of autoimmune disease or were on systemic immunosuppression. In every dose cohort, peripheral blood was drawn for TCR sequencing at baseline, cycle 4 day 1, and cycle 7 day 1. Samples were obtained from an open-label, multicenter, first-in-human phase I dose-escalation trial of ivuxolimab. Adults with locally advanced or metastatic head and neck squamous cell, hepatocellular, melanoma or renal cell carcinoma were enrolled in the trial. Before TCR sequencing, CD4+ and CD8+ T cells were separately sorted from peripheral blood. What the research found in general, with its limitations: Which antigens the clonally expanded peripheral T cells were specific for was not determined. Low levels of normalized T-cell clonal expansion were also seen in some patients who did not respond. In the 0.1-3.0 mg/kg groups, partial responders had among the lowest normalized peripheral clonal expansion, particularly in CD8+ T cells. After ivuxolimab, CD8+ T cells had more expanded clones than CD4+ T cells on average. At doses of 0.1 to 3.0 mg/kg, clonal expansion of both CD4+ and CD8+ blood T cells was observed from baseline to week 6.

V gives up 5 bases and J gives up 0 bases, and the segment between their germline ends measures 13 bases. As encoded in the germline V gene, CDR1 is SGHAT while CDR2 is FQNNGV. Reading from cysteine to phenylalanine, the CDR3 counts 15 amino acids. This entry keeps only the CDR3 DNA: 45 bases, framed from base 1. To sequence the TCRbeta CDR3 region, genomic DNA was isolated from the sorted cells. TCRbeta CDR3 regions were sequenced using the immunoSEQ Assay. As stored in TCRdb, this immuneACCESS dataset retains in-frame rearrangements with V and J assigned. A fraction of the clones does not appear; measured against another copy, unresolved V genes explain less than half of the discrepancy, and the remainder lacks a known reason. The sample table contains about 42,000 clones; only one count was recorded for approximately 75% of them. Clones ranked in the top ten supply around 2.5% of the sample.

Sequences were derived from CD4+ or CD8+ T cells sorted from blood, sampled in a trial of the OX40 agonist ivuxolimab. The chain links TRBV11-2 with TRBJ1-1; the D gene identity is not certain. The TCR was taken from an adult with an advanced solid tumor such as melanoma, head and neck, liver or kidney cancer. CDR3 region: CASSLLRRMNTEAFF. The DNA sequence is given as TGTGCCAGCAGCCTGCTACGGAGGATGAACACTGAAGCTTTCTTT.